Listed below are T cell receptor beta chains from one sample, sequenced in a study of identical twins. One entry per CDR3 protein results from TCRdb running MiXCR on the 5' RACE reads. The table lists about 890,000 distinct CDR3 sequences, around 12% of them singletons. These sequences were also reported in another study, on yellow fever vaccine responses in identical twins.

Sequences were obtained from PBMCs. The receptors here all came from a woman aged 18-29 years in good health. The CDR3 runs from the conserved cysteine through the conserved F or W. Expanded clones get a size class; other rows say once, few or many, or leave the size out.

cdr3_aa: CSARDGGEAGEQYF; clone_size: NA; v_call: TRBV20-1; j_call: TRBJ2-7
cdr3_aa: CASSFPKTGEETQYF; clone_size: NA; v_call: TRBV5-1; j_call: TRBJ2-5
cdr3_aa: CATSDTDRAGNEQFF; clone_size: NA; v_call: TRBV24-1; j_call: TRBJ2-1
cdr3_aa: CASSPLGVNSPLHF; clone_size: few; v_call: TRBV12-3/TRBV12-4; j_call: TRBJ1-6
cdr3_aa: CASSEAHGAGQETQYF; clone_size: few; v_call: TRBV6-1; j_call: TRBJ2-5
cdr3_aa: CSVDKYQETQYF; clone_size: few; v_call: TRBV29-1; j_call: TRBJ2-5
cdr3_aa: CASSLIWSTDTQYF; clone_size: few; v_call: TRBV11-2; j_call: TRBJ2-3
cdr3_aa: CASSFRVVALSGYTF; clone_size: NA; v_call: TRBV12-3/TRBV12-4; j_call: TRBJ1-2
cdr3_aa: CASSGPTQYTQYF; clone_size: few; v_call: TRBV6-1; j_call: TRBJ2-3
cdr3_aa: CSARLDLREQYF; clone_size: many; v_call: TRBV20-1; j_call: TRBJ2-7
cdr3_aa: CASSPKRLAYEQYF; clone_size: few; v_call: TRBV3-1; j_call: TRBJ2-7
cdr3_aa: CSARDRIQMINEQFF; clone_size: NA; v_call: TRBV20-1; j_call: TRBJ2-1
cdr3_aa: CATTLTSGFPYNEQFF; clone_size: NA; v_call: TRBV15; j_call: TRBJ2-1
cdr3_aa: CASSTGTASFSYNEQFF; clone_size: NA; v_call: TRBV2; j_call: TRBJ2-1